This T cell receptor beta chain was observed in a study of T cell clonality in common variable immunodeficiency. Study-wide findings and caveats: The cause of increased CVID clonality remains unclear without subpopulation sequencing. Reportedly, TCR beta sequences from common variable immunodeficiency showed fewer deletions and N-nucleotide insertions.

The germline V gene has CDR1 DFQATT and CDR2 SNEGSKA (reference sequence). The CDR3 sequence is 14 residues long. In its sample, this clone was seen many times. Its antigen is currently unknown. The read halts 3 residues ahead of the CDR3 end, with the missing end drawn from the germline J gene. Some clones are missing from TCRdb's copy, which holds only in-frame ones; the method was immunoSEQ multiplex PCR. The table records around 20,000 clones without singletons, the ten largest covering 2% to 2.5%. Blood came from CVID subjects not ill and not taking immunomodulatory or immunosuppressive medication.

The chain uses TRBV20-1 and TRBJ1-1; D is perhaps TRBD1 (5 bases). The sample comprised peripheral blood mononuclear cells. The receptor was derived from a human donor with common variable immunodeficiency. CDR3 bases read: TGCAGTGCTAGGAATCTACAGGCAACACTTAGG. This gives the protein CSARNLQATLR. The complete CDR3 sequence is CSARNLQATLRAFF.